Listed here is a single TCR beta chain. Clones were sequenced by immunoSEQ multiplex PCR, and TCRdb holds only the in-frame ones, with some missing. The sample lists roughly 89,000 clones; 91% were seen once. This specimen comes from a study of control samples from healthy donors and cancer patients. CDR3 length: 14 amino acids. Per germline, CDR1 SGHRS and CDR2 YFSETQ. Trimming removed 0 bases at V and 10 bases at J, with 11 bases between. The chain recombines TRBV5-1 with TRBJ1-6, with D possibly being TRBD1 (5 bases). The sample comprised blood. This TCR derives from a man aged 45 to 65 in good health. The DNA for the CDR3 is TGCGCCAGCAGCTTGGGGGGCGACGGATCACCCCTCCACTTT. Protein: CASSLGGDGSPLHF.